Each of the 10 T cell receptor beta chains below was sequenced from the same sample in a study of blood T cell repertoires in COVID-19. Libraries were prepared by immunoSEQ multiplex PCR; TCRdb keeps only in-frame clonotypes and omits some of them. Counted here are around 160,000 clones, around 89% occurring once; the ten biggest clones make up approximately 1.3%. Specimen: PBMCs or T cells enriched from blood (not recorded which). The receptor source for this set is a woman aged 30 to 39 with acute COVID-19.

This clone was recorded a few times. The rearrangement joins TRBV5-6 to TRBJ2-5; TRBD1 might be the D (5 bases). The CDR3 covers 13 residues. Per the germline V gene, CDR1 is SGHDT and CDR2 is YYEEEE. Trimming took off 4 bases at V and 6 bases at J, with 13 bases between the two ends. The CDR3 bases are TGTGCCAGCAGCGGGTTAGGGGAACAGACCCAGTACTTC. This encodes CASSGLGEQTQYF.

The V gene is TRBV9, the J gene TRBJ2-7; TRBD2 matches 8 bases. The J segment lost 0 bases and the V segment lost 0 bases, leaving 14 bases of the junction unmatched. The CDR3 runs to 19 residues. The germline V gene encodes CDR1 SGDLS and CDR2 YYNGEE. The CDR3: CASSVDSGRDVYSSYEQYF. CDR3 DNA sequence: TGTGCCAGCAGCGTAGATTCCGGGAGGGACGTATACTCCTCCTACGAGCAGTACTTC.

CDR3 nucleotide sequence: TGTGCCACCAGTGACAGCCGGGAGGGTGGGTCCCAGCATTTT. It encodes CATSDSREGGSQHF. This chain joins TRBV24-1 and TRBJ1-5, with unresolved D. Germline loops: CDR1 KGHDR, CDR2 SFDVKD. The CDR3 spans 14 residues. V was cut by 4 bases and J by 11 bases, with 17 bases left in between.

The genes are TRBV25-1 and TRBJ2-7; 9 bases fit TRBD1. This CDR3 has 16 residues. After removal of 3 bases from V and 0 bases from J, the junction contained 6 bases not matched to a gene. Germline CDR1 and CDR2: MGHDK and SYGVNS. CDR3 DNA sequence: TGTGCCAGCAGTGATGTGGACAGGGGCAGCTCCTACGAGCAGTACTTC. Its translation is CASSDVDRGSSYEQYF.

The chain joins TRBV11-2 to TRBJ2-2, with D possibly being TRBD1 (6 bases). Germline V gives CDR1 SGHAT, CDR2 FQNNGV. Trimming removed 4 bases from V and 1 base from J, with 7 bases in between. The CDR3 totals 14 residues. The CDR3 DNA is TGTGCCAGCAGCTGGGGACAGAACACCGGGGAGCTGTTTTTT. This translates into CASSWGQNTGELFF.

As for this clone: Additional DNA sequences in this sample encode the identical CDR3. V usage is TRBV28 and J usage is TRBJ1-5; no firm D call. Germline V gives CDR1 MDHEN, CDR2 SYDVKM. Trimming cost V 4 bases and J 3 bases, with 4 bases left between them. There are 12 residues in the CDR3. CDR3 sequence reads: CASSSLNQPQHF. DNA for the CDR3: TGTGCCAGCAGTTCCCTCAATCAGCCCCAGCATTTT.

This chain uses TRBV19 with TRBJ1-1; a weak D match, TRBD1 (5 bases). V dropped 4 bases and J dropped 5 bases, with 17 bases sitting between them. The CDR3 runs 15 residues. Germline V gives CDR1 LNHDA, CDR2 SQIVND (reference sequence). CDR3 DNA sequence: TGTGCCAGTAGTACCTCGTTCGGGGGAGGTACTGAAGCTTTCTTT. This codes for CASSTSFGGGTEAFF.

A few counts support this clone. Here the CDR3 reads CASSFDSRTDTQYF. CDR3 nucleotides: TGTGCCAGCAGCTTTGACAGCCGCACAGATACGCAGTATTTT. This rearrangement joins TRBV7-3 to TRBJ2-3, with a possible D match to TRBD1 (5 bases). Germline CDR1 reads SGHTA; CDR2 reads FQGTGA. V was trimmed by 3 bases and J by 1 base, leaving 8 bases between them. This CDR3 has 14 residues.

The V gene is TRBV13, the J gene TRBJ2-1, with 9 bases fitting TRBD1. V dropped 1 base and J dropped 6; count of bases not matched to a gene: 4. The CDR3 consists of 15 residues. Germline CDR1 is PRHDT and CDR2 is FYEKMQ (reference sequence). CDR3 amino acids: CASSLVGQGGNEQFF. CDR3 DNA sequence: TGTGCCAGCAGCTTAGTGGGACAGGGTGGCAATGAGCAGTTCTTC.

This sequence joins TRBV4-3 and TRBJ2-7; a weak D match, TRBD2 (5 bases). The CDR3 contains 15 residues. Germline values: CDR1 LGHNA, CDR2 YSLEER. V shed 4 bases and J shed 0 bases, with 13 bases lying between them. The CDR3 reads CASSLLLGSSYEQYF. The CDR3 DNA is TGCGCCAGCAGCCTTCTTCTAGGGAGCTCCTACGAGCAGTACTTC.